Detailed here is one T cell receptor (beta chain). These data come from a study of TIL therapy for anti-PD-1-resistant metastatic lung cancer. The time point is: pre-treatment sample, taken before nivolumab and TIL therapy. The V gene end was trimmed by 3 bases and the J gene end by 7 bases; junction bases not matched to a gene: 5. The V gene's germline CDR1 is KGHSH and CDR2 LQKENI. This CDR3 region has 14 residues. The libraries were made with immunoSEQ v3. Produced via immunoSEQ multiplex PCR; TCRdb's table is partial and in-frame only. Of more than 45,000 clones listed, roughly 84% are singletons. This chain links TRBV18 with TRBJ2-1; TRBD2 matches at 8 bases. The receptor's source is a person aged 25-80 years with non-small cell lung cancer. Sequenced here: blood, sampled at baseline. The CDR3 protein is CASSPRRGGNEQFF. The CDR3 DNA reads TGTGCCAGCTCACCGAGACGGGGGGGGAATGAGCAGTTCTTC.